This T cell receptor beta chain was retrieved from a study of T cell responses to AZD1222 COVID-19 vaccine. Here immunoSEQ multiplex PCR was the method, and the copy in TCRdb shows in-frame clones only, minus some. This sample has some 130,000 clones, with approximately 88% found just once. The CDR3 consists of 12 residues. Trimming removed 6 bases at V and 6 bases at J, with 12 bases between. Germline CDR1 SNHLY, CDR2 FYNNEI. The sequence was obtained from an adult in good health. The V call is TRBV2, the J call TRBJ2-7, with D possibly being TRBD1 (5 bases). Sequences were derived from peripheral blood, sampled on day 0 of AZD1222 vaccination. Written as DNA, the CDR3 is TGTGCCAGCAGACTGACAGCGATCGAGCAGTACTTC. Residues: CASRLTAIEQYF.